The 15 T cell receptor beta chains presented below share a single source sample, sequenced in a study of blood T cell repertoires in COVID-19. Data came from immunoSEQ multiplex PCR; TCRdb stores just in-frame clones and leaves some out. The sample lists a few hundred thousand clones; 80% to 90% were seen once. The sequenced material came from PBMCs or T cells enriched from blood (not recorded which). Source of these receptors: a woman aged 45 to 65 who had been exposed to COVID-19.

This clone occurred a few times. The chain is built from TRBV4-2 and TRBJ2-1; tentative D call: TRBD2 (5 bases). Germline values: CDR1 LGHNA, CDR2 YNFKEQ. The ends were cut back, 1 base at V and 5 bases at J, with 15 bases in the middle. The CDR3 contains 16 residues. The CDR3 DNA follows: TGTGCCAGCAGCCAAGGCTTGGGAGCGGAGAACAATGAGCAGTTCTTC. It translates to CASSQGLGAENNEQFF.

The CDR3 spells CASSAGTTNTEAFF. The CDR3 coding sequence is TGTGCCAGCAGCGCGGGGACAACGAACACTGAAGCTTTCTTT. This chain connects TRBV9 to TRBJ1-1; TRBD1 is a possible D gene (6 bases). CDR1 is SGDLS, CDR2 YYNGEE, per germline. This CDR3 has 14 amino acids. Trimming took 3 bases from V and 1 from J, leaving 10 bases between them.

This rearrangement joins TRBV7-9 to TRBJ2-5; 10 bases map to TRBD1. J was trimmed by 3 bases and V by 0 bases; bases with no gene match: 4. In germline, CDR1 is SEHNR, CDR2 FQNEAQ (reference sequence). The CDR3 runs to 16 residues. Here the CDR3 reads CASSLAWGQGKETQYF. The CDR3 DNA sequence: TGTGCCAGCAGCTTAGCGTGGGGACAGGGGAAAGAGACCCAGTACTTC.

V and J are TRBV4-2 and TRBJ2-7; 7 positions agree with TRBD2. The CDR3 has 17 amino acids. The germline V gene encodes CDR1 LGHNA and CDR2 YNFKEQ. V lost 0 bases to trimming and J lost 2 bases; unmatched junction nucleotides: 10. The CDR3, as DNA: TGTGCCAGCAGCCAAGAGGGAACTTGGGGGGGTACCTACGAGCAGTACTTC. It translates to CASSQEGTWGGTYEQYF.

This chain connects TRBV7-9 to TRBJ2-7; the match to TRBD1 covers 10 bases. The junction had 23 bases not matched to a gene; V was cut back by 8 bases and J by 4 bases. The CDR3 length is 19 residues. The germline gives CDR1 SEHNR, CDR2 FQNEAQ (reference sequence). The CDR3 is CASPPDSGQGFSSRYEQYF. CDR3 nucleotide sequence: TGTGCCAGCCCGCCTGACTCGGGACAGGGGTTCTCGTCGAGGTACGAGCAGTACTTC.

This sequence joins TRBV18 and TRBJ1-1, with 7 bases matching TRBD1. The CDR3 is 15 residues long. Trimming took 6 bases from V and 4 from J; bases not matched to a gene: 11. Germline V gene sequence: CDR1 KGHSH, CDR2 LQKENI. CDR3 in DNA: TGTGCCAGCTCCCCGAATCAGGGGGTGAGCACTGAAGCTTTCTTT. Its protein is CASSPNQGVSTEAFF.

The chain is built from TRBV12-3 or TRBV12-4 and TRBJ1-2; D is perhaps TRBD1 (5 bases). Trimming took off 5 bases at V and 6 bases at J, with 13 bases between the two ends. The CDR3 has 13 residues. The CDR3 DNA reads as TGTGCCAGCAGTGTCAGGGTTCTAAATGGCTACACCTTC. It is translated as CASSVRVLNGYTF.

The rearrangement links TRBV4-1 to TRBJ1-4; TRBD1 is a possible D gene (6 bases). CDR3 length equals 19 residues. Per germline, CDR1 MGHRA and CDR2 YSYEKL. The ends were cut back, 0 bases at V and 7 bases at J, with 24 bases in the middle. The CDR3 bases are TGCGCCAGCAGCCAAGATCACCCCTCAGGGGTCTTACGAAGTGAAAAACTGTTTTTT. As protein: CASSQDHPSGVLRSEKLFF.

The chain employs TRBV11-3 and TRBJ2-3, with D possibly matching TRBD2 (6 bases). Germline CDR1 is SGHNT and CDR2 is YENEEA. The CDR3 covers 14 residues. V lost 5 bases and J 1 base, leaving 10 bases between the germline ends. For the CDR3, the DNA is TGTGCCAGCAGCCCACGCGGGGGCACAGATACGCAGTATTTT. This encodes CASSPRGGTDTQYF.

In its sample, this clone was seen a few times. This chain uses TRBV29-1 with TRBJ1-5; no firm D call. This CDR3 contains 13 residues. From germline, CDR1 is SQVTM and CDR2 ANQGSEA. Trimming cost V 5 bases and J 3 bases, with 11 bases left between them. The CDR3 DNA reads TGCAGCGTTCTTGAGGAGAACAATCAGCCCCAGCATTTT. Translating it yields CSVLEENNQPQHF.

V usage is TRBV5-1 and J usage is TRBJ1-1; D gene uncertain. V was clipped by 1 base and J by 0 bases, with 10 bases between them. The CDR3 loop spans 15 amino acids. CDR1 is SGHRS and CDR2 is YFSETQ in the germline V gene. CDR3 protein: CASSLNRGVNTEAFF. In nucleotides, the CDR3 is TGCGCCAGCAGCTTGAATAGAGGAGTGAACACTGAAGCTTTCTTT.

This clone occurred once. This chain connects TRBV6-5 to TRBJ1-3; no reliable D call. CDR3 length: 13 residues. Germline values: CDR1 MNHEY, CDR2 SVGAGI. The ends were cut back, 6 bases at V and 0 bases at J, with 6 bases in the middle. CDR3 sequence reads: CASREASGNTIYF. CDR3 nucleotides: TGTGCCAGCAGAGAGGCCTCTGGAAACACCATATATTTT.

This clone was counted ten times or more. The sample carries other DNA sequences with the same CDR3. J is TRBJ1-5 and V is TRBV5-1, with D hard to call. Trimming shortened V by 0 bases and J by 3 bases, and 7 bases separated the two germline ends. This CDR3 is built from 14 residues. Germline V gene lookup returns CDR1 SGHRS and CDR2 YFSETQ. The CDR3, as DNA: TGCGCCAGCAGCTTGGGCGGTTTCAATCAGCCCCAGCATTTT. This encodes CASSLGGFNQPQHF.

The chain uses TRBV10-2 and TRBJ1-4; D remains unclear. CDR1 and CDR2 from the germline V gene are WSHSY and SAAADI. There are 15 residues in the CDR3. Between the trimmed V and J ends, which lost 2 bases and 0 bases, there was a span of 7 bases. CDR3 sequence reads: CASSELPATNEKLFF. As DNA, the CDR3 is TGCGCCAGCAGTGAGCTGCCGGCAACTAATGAAAAACTGTTTTTT.

The rearrangement uses TRBV7-2 and TRBJ1-2, with D perhaps matching TRBD1 (5 bases). The CDR3 spans 15 residues. Germline assignment: CDR1 SGHTA and CDR2 FQGNSA. Trimming left V 1 base short and J 0 bases short, with 9 bases between. The CDR3 DNA sequence: TGTGCCAGCAGCTTAGTGCAGGGCTCTAACTATGGCTACACCTTC. Protein sequence: CASSLVQGSNYGYTF.